This TCR beta chain was sequenced during a study of blood T cell repertoires in COVID-19. V lost 1 base, J lost 0 bases, and 16 bases lay in between. The CDR3 sequence is 19 residues long. CDR1 and CDR2 from the germline V gene are LGHNA and YNFKEQ. The method was immunoSEQ multiplex PCR; TCRdb's version includes in-frame clones alone and lacks a portion of them. This sample has 120,000 to 150,000 clones; 84% occur once, and the top ten carry approximately 5.7%. The rearrangement links TRBV4-2 to TRBJ2-6, with D perhaps matching TRBD2 (5 bases). The TCR comes from a woman between 45 and 60 years old who had been exposed to COVID-19. The sample taken for sequencing was PBMCs or T cells enriched from blood (not recorded which). The CDR3 is CASSQALPRRGSGANVLTF. The CDR3 coding sequence is TGTGCCAGCAGCCAAGCCCTCCCCCGACGGGGCTCTGGGGCCAACGTCCTGACTTTC.